This passage covers 20 T cell receptor beta chains from one sample sequenced in a study of T cells in Graves' hyperthyroidism and ophthalmopathy. The investigators amplified TCR beta CDR3 regions from RNA transcripts. A first-round RT-PCR of the TCR CDR3 used the HTBI primer set. From the multiplex PCR reads, TCRdb called clonotypes with MiXCR, one entry per CDR3 protein. The sample comprises a few hundred thousand distinct CDR3 sequences, 13% to 15% of which are singletons, and under 20% rests with the top ten. The sequenced sample was blood. The receptors were sampled from a woman under 30 with Graves' hyperthyroidism.

The chain carries TRBV7-9 and TRBJ1-5; possibly TRBD1 for D (5 bases). In germline, CDR1 is SEHNR, CDR2 FQNEAQ (reference sequence). Trimming took 1 base from V and 3 from J, leaving 16 bases between them. The CDR3 consists of 17 residues. The CDR3 loop is CASSLESDSGANQPQHF. The CDR3 DNA follows: TGTGCCAGCAGCTTAGAATCCGACTCCGGGGCCAATCAGCCCCAGCATTTT.

This clonotype was counted at least ten times. This rearrangement joins TRBV19 to TRBJ1-2; possibly TRBD1 for D (6 bases). The CDR3 has 14 residues. V lost 9 bases and J 2 bases, leaving 16 bases between the germline ends. The germline CDR1 and CDR2 sequences are LNHDA and SQIVND (reference sequence). CDR3 bases: TGTGCCAGCAGCCGGACAGCGACAAACTATGGCTACACCTTC. Translated, it gives CASSRTATNYGYTF.

This clonotype was found many times. The J gene is TRBJ2-3, the V gene TRBV11-2; possibly TRBD2 for D (6 bases). Germline values: CDR1 SGHAT, CDR2 FQNNGV. Trimming took 3 bases from V and 6 from J, leaving 16 bases between them. The CDR3 extends over 15 amino acids. The CDR3 loop reads CASSLGTGITDTQYF. In nucleotides, the CDR3 is TGTGCCAGCAGCTTGGGGACTGGGATCACCGATACGCAGTATTTT.

Comments on this clonotype: A read error may be the cause here, since a much bigger clone is one base away. The chain uses TRBV28 and TRBJ1-1; D is possibly TRBD1 (6 bases). The CDR3 extends over 13 amino acids. Per germline, CDR1 MDHEN and CDR2 SYDVKM. V was clipped by 4 bases and J by 4 bases, with 10 bases between them. The CDR3 nucleotides are TGTGCCAGCAGTTCGGGGGGGCCCACTGAAGCTTTCTTT. This sequence encodes CASSSGGPTEAFF.

This clonotype was seen repeatedly, ten times or more. The rearrangement uses TRBV15 and TRBJ2-7, with 11 bases lining up with TRBD2. Germline-derived CDR1 and CDR2 are LNHNV and YYDKDF (reference sequence). Germline trimming cut 0 bases from V and 4 bases from J; bases unmatched to any gene: 5. The CDR3 totals 16 residues. CDR3 sequence reads: CATSRDGTSGNYEQYF. DNA of the CDR3: TGTGCCACCAGCAGAGACGGGACTAGCGGAAATTACGAGCAGTACTTC.

For this clonotype: Mismatch with germline at one junction end may stem from a read error. This chain joins TRBV7-7 and TRBJ2-5; D ambiguous. The CDR3 spans 14 residues. Germline V gene sequence: CDR1 SSHAT, CDR2 FNYEAQ (reference sequence). Here the CDR3 reads CASSSMGGQETQYF. In nucleotides, the CDR3 is TGTGCTAGCAGCTCGATGGGCGGCCAAGAGACCCAGTACTTC.

This chain connects TRBV6-1 to TRBJ1-2, with TRBD1 matching 10 bases. Losses at the gene ends were 6 bases for V and 7 bases for J; bases not matched to a gene: 11. Germline values: CDR1 MNHNS, CDR2 SASEGT. The CDR3 is made up of 15 amino acids. CDR3: CASSGTGAIISGYTF. In DNA form, the CDR3 reads TGTGCCAGCAGCGGGACAGGGGCCATCATATCTGGCTACACCTTC.

Ten or more counts support this clonotype. This sequence joins TRBV3-1 and TRBJ1-4, with TRBD1 matching over 8 bases. CDR1 LGHDT and CDR2 YNNKEL come from the germline V gene (reference sequence). The CDR3 length is 17 residues. Trimming at V came to 4 bases and at J to 5 bases, leaving 12 bases not matched to a gene. For the CDR3, the DNA is TGTGCCAGCAGCCTCAACCCAAGGACAGGGTGGAATGAAAAACTGTTTTTT. It encodes CASSLNPRTGWNEKLFF.

The chain couples TRBV20-1 to TRBJ2-1, with D maybe TRBD2 (5 bases). Germline lookup yields CDR1 DFQATT and CDR2 SNEGSKA (reference sequence). This CDR3 has 12 residues. With 3 bases removed from V and 9 bases from J, the gap between germline ends came to 12 bases. CDR3 nucleotide sequence: TGCAGTGCTAGGCCCACTGGAGGTGAGCAGTTCTTC. It encodes CSARPTGGEQFF.

This clonotype was seen many times. The chain recombines TRBV6-1 with TRBJ2-7, with D perhaps given as TRBD1 or TRBD2 (5 bases each). Per the germline V gene, CDR1 is MNHNS and CDR2 is SASEGT. This CDR3 is built from 14 residues. Trimming removed 4 bases from V and 6 bases from J, with 16 bases in between. CDR3 bases: TGTGCCAGCAGTGGTCGGGGACCGGGCGGCGAGCAGTACTTC. Translated: CASSGRGPGGEQYF.

The rearrangement links TRBV6-1 to TRBJ2-2, with TRBD1 as a possible D gene (6 bases). V was trimmed by 4 bases and J by 0 bases, leaving 9 bases between them. Germline loops: CDR1 MNHNS, CDR2 SASEGT. The CDR3 consists of 15 residues. CDR3 protein: CASSVGATNTGELFF. The CDR3 DNA reads TGTGCCAGCAGTGTGGGGGCTACGAACACCGGGGAGCTGTTTTTT.

The chain recombines TRBV20-1 with TRBJ2-3; TRBD2 agrees at 9 bases. Trimming at V came to 5 bases and at J to 4 bases, leaving 7 bases not matched to a gene. Germline CDR1 and CDR2: DFQATT and SNEGSKA (reference sequence). There are 14 residues in the CDR3. Here the CDR3 DNA reads TGCAGTGCTCTCCCGGGACTAGCACCAGATACGCAGTATTTT. It codes for CSALPGLAPDTQYF.

This clonotype was seen many times. The chain carries TRBV20-1 and TRBJ2-5, with 9 bases matching TRBD1. Trimming cost V 0 bases and J 5 bases; bases outside gene matches: 10. Germline V lookup: CDR1 DFQATT, CDR2 SNEGSKA (reference sequence). The CDR3 sequence is 16 residues long. CDR3 DNA sequence: TGCAGTGCTAGAGATGAGGAGACAGGGGGTAGGGAGACCCAGTACTTC. Translation gives CSARDEETGGRETQYF.

The chain has TRBV29-1 and TRBJ1-1; D remains ambiguous. V was clipped by 0 bases and J by 3 bases, with 5 bases between them. CDR1 SQVTM and CDR2 ANQGSEA come from the germline V gene. This CDR3 comprises 12 residues. This CDR3 is CSVEDSDTEAFF. The CDR3 DNA is TGCAGCGTTGAAGACTCCGACACTGAAGCTTTCTTT.

This clonotype was counted ten times or more. This rearrangement joins TRBV6-1 to TRBJ2-6; TRBD1 aligns across 7 bases. Germline CDR1 reads MNHNS; CDR2 reads SASEGT. Losses at the gene ends were 3 bases for V and 1 base for J; bases not matched to a gene: 0. The CDR3 contains 15 residues. In nucleotides, the CDR3 is TGTGCCAGCAGTGACAGGGGGTCTGGGGCCAACGTCCTGACTTTC. Translated: CASSDRGSGANVLTF.

J is TRBJ1-2 and V is TRBV6-1, with D perhaps matching TRBD1 (5 bases). Germline-derived CDR1 and CDR2 are MNHNS and SASEGT. The CDR3 is 15 amino acids. V was pared by 2 bases and J by 4 bases, with 14 bases between. CDR3 region: CASSEPSTGSYGYTF. For the CDR3, the DNA is TGTGCCAGCAGTGAACCATCCACAGGAAGCTATGGCTACACCTTC.

The chain couples TRBV6-1 to TRBJ2-7; perhaps TRBD1 as D (6 bases). The CDR3 length is 12 residues. CDR1 and CDR2 (germline): MNHNS, SASEGT. V was pared by 10 bases and J by 4 bases, with 14 bases between. CDR3 in amino acids: CATRTANYEQYV. The CDR3 bases are TGTGCCACCCGGACAGCAAATTACGAGCAGTACGTC.

This clonotype was recorded many times. V usage is TRBV9 and J usage is TRBJ1-1; 7 nucleotides line up with TRBD1. This CDR3 contains 14 residues. Germline CDR1 and CDR2: SGDLS and YYNGEE. J lost 0 bases, V lost 1 base, and 0 bases had no gene match. The CDR3 sequence: CASSVQGVNTEAFF. CDR3 DNA: TGTGCCAGCAGCGTACAGGGGGTGAACACTGAAGCTTTCTTT. Complete variable domain (other parts from reference TRBV9 and TRBJ1-1): DSGVTQTPKHLITATGQRVTLRCSPRSGDLSVYWYQQSLDQGLQFLIQYYNGEERAKGNILERFSAQQFPDLHSELNLSSLELGDSALYFCASSVQGVNTEAFFGQGTRLTVV.

The sample holds many counts of this clonotype. The gene calls are TRBV9 and TRBJ2-1, with 8 positions matching TRBD2. The CDR3 is 22 amino acids. After removal of 0 bases from V and 2 bases from J, the junction contained 22 bases not matched to a gene. The V gene's germline CDR1 is SGDLS and CDR2 YYNGEE. The CDR3 spells CASSVGRWELAATKGAYNEQFF. CDR3 DNA: TGTGCCAGCAGCGTAGGGAGGTGGGAACTAGCGGCAACCAAGGGTGCCTACAATGAGCAGTTCTTC.

V usage is TRBV19 and J usage is TRBJ2-1, with 12 bases lining up with TRBD2. Germline loops: CDR1 LNHDA, CDR2 SQIVND (reference sequence). The CDR3 has 19 amino acids. Trimming removed 6 bases from V and 2 bases from J; junction bases left unmatched: 14. The CDR3 reads CASRTGTGASGRAYNEQFF. For the CDR3, the DNA is TGTGCCAGTAGAACCGGGACAGGCGCTAGCGGGAGGGCCTACAATGAGCAGTTCTTC.